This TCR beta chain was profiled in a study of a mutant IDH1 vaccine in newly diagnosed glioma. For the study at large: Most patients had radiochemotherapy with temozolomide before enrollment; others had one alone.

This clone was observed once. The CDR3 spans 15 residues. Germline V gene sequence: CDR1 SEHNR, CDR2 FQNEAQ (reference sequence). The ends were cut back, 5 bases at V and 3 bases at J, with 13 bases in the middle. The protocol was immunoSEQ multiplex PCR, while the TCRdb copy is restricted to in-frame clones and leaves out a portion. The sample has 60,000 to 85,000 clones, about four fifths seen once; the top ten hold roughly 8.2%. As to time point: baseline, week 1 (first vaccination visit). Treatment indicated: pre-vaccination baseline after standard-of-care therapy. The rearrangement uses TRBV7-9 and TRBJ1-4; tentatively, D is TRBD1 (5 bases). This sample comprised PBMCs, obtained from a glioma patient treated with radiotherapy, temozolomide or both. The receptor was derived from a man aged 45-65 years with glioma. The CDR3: CASSTSGISNEKLFF. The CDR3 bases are TGTGCCAGCAGCACCTCAGGGATATCTAATGAAAAACTGTTTTTT.